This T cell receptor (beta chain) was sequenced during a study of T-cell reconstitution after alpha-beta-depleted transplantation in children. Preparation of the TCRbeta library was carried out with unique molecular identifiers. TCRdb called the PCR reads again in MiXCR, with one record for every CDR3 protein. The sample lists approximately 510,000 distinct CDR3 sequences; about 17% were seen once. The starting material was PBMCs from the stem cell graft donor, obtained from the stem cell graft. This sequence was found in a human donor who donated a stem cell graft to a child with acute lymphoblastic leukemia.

Written as DNA, the CDR3 is TGTGCCCGGCCTAGACGGGGCACCGGGGAGCTGTTTTTT. Translated, it gives CARPRRGTGELFF. J is TRBJ2-2 and V is TRBV7-9; D perhaps matches TRBD2 (5 bases). This CDR3 comprises 13 residues. With 11 bases removed from V and 4 bases from J, the gap between germline ends came to 14 bases. The V gene's germline CDR1 is SEHNR and CDR2 FQNEAQ (reference sequence).